The 23 T cell receptor beta chains below were found in one sample sequenced in a study of TIL therapy for anti-PD-1-resistant metastatic lung cancer (dated by TCRdb to the early 2020s). In the paper's terms, the time point label means: pre-treatment sample, taken before nivolumab and TIL therapy. The immunoSEQ v3 hsTCRB kit was used to amplify TCR beta CDR3 regions from genomic DNA through bias-controlled multiplex PCR. As stored in TCRdb, this immuneACCESS dataset retains in-frame rearrangements with V and J assigned. A fraction of the clones does not appear; measured against another copy, unresolved V genes explain less than half of the discrepancy, and the remainder lacks a known reason. This sample has 50,000 or so clones in its table, and approximately 79% of those were observed once. The leading ten clones occupy about 5% of the sample. The sequences come from blood, collected at baseline. The source of these receptors is a woman aged 25-85 years with non-small cell lung cancer.

The chain carries TRBV27 and TRBJ2-6; D possibly uses TRBD1 or TRBD2 (5 bases each). The germline gives CDR1 MNHEY, CDR2 SMNVEV (reference sequence). The CDR3 is made up of 16 amino acids. V lost 5 bases and J 0 bases, leaving 11 bases between the germline ends. CDR3 coding DNA: TGTGCCAGCAGTAGAATGGGGGACTCTGGGGCCAACGTCCTGACTTTC. Protein sequence: CASSRMGDSGANVLTF.

The table lists this clone with a count of one. The chain joins TRBV11-3 to TRBJ2-2; 9 bases match TRBD1. Germline CDR1 is SGHNT and CDR2 is YENEEA. There are 16 residues in the CDR3. V lost 4 bases to trimming and J lost 4 bases; unmatched junction nucleotides: 7. For the CDR3, the DNA is TGTGCCAGCAGCTACTACAGGGGGCTGGGCACCGGGGAGCTGTTTTTT. Translated, it gives CASSYYRGLGTGELFF.

V usage is TRBV18 and J usage is TRBJ1-1; D remains ambiguous. The CDR3 totals 13 residues. Germline V CDR1 and CDR2: KGHSH, LQKENI. The V end was cut by 1 base, the J end by 3 bases, with 6 bases between. CDR3 nucleotide sequence: TGTGCCAGCTCACCACACCGGGACACTGAAGCTTTCTTT. Translation gives CASSPHRDTEAFF.

V gene TRBV5-4 combines with J gene TRBJ1-3; TRBD1 agrees at 8 bases. V lost 0 bases to trimming and J lost 4 bases; unmatched junction nucleotides: 12. Per germline, CDR1 SGHNT and CDR2 YYREEE (reference sequence). CDR3 size: 18 residues. CDR3 residues: CASSLGGQGRSPGNTIYF. DNA of the CDR3: TGTGCCAGCAGCTTGGGAGGACAGGGTCGGTCTCCCGGAAACACCATATATTTT.

The rearrangement joins TRBV2 to TRBJ1-5, with TRBD1 matching over 10 bases. CDR1 and CDR2 (germline): SNHLY, FYNNEI. The CDR3 runs 14 residues. Germline trimming cut 6 bases from V and 8 bases from J; bases unmatched to any gene: 7. CDR3 DNA: TGTGCCAGCAGGACAGGGGGCGAAGGAAAGCCCCAGCATTTT. Its protein product is CASRTGGEGKPQHF.

The rearrangement joins TRBV30 to TRBJ1-3; D gene uncertain. The CDR3 is made up of 13 amino acids. Looked up from germline, CDR1 is GTSNPN and CDR2 is SVGIG (reference sequence). V lost 6 bases to trimming and J lost 1 base, with 10 bases between them. The CDR3 reads CACIFGSGNTIYF. The CDR3 DNA reads TGTGCCTGTATCTTCGGTTCTGGAAACACCATATATTTT. Filled out from reference TRBV30 and TRBJ1-3, the complete variable domain reads SQTIHQWPATLVQPVGSPLSLECTVEGTSNPNLYWYRQAAGRGLQLLFYSVGIGQISSEVPQNLSASRPQDRQFILSSKKLLLSDSGFYLCACIFGSGNTIYFGEGSWLTVV.

The genes are TRBV10-2 and TRBJ1-3; possible D gene TRBD1, 5 bases. This CDR3 comprises 15 residues. CDR1 is WSHSY, CDR2 SAAADI, per germline. V gave up 2 bases and J gave up 3 bases, with 11 bases separating them. In DNA form, the CDR3 reads TGCGCCAGCAGTGAGCACCCCGGGGGTGGAAACACCATATATTTT. Translating gives CASSEHPGGGNTIYF.

V and J are TRBV7-9 and TRBJ1-5, with no clear D. Germline CDR1 SEHNR, CDR2 FQNEAQ (reference sequence). V was pared by 5 bases and J by 5 bases, with 7 bases between. This CDR3 has 12 amino acids. CDR3 DNA: TGTGCCAGCAGCCGCGACGATCAGCCCCAGCATTTT. This codes for CASSRDDQPQHF.

V is TRBV5-4 and J is TRBJ1-2; a possible D gene is TRBD1 (6 bases). Trimming took off 5 bases at V and 5 bases at J, with 13 bases between the two ends. The CDR3 is 13 residues long. Looked up from germline, CDR1 is SGHNT and CDR2 is YYREEE (reference sequence). CDR3 residues: CASSRQEGYGYTF. CDR3 in DNA: TGTGCCAGCAGTCGACAGGAGGGATATGGCTACACCTTC. The entire variable domain, with the rest obtained from reference TRBV5-4 and TRBJ1-2, is as follows: ETGVTQSPTHLIKTRGQQVTLRCSSQSGHNTVSWYQQALGQGPQFIFQYYREEENGRGNFPPRFSGLQFPNYSSELNVNALELDDSALYLCASSRQEGYGYTFGSGTRLTVV.

V is TRBV6-5 and J is TRBJ2-2; 8 bases match TRBD2. The germline CDR1 and CDR2 sequences are MNHEY and SVGAGI. J was trimmed by 4 bases and V by 4 bases; bases with no gene match: 8. The CDR3 spans 16 residues. The CDR3 nucleotides are TGTGCCAGCAGTTCTTTTTCGGGAGGGCGCACCGGGGAGCTGTTTTTT. Its protein product is CASSSFSGGRTGELFF.

The chain links TRBV5-1 to TRBJ2-7; 10 bases fit TRBD1. This CDR3 contains 16 residues. The germline V gene has CDR1 SGHRS and CDR2 YFSETQ. With 4 bases clipped from V and 0 bases from J, the junction kept 7 bases outside the gene matches. In DNA form, the CDR3 reads TGCGCCAGCAGCCCGGGACAGGGGAAGGGCTCCTACGAGCAGTACTTC. Its protein is CASSPGQGKGSYEQYF.

The chain combines TRBV5-4 with TRBJ2-7; 12 bases line up with TRBD2. This CDR3 has 16 amino acids. Trimming at V came to 1 base and at J to 2 bases, leaving 4 bases not matched to a gene. CDR1 and CDR2 (germline): SGHNT, YYREEE (reference sequence). The CDR3 sequence is CASSLLASGRAYEQYF. The DNA for the CDR3 is TGTGCCAGCAGCTTGTTGGCTAGCGGGAGGGCCTACGAGCAGTACTTC.

This clone was detected a few times. The J gene is TRBJ1-5, the V gene TRBV10-3, with 9 bases aligning to TRBD1. The trim removed 10 bases at V and 7 bases at J, leaving 8 bases unmatched. The CDR3 length is 13 residues. Looked up from germline, CDR1 is ENHRY and CDR2 is SYGVKD. The CDR3, as DNA: TGTGCCACTAGGACAGGGGCAGGGCAGCCCCAGCATTTT. Its translation: CATRTGAGQPQHF.

The V gene is TRBV30, the J gene TRBJ1-2; 8 nucleotides line up with TRBD1. V dropped 3 bases and J dropped 8; count of bases not matched to a gene: 11. The CDR3 has 14 amino acids. Germline V lookup: CDR1 GTSNPN, CDR2 SVGIG (reference sequence). CDR3 amino acids: CAWSAEDRVDGYTF. As DNA, the CDR3 is TGTGCCTGGAGCGCCGAGGACAGGGTAGACGGCTACACCTTC.

The V gene is TRBV30, the J gene TRBJ1-1; 8 bases align to TRBD1. The CDR3 runs to 14 residues. With 4 bases clipped from V and 3 bases from J, the junction kept 7 bases outside the gene matches. Looked up from germline, CDR1 is GTSNPN and CDR2 is SVGIG (reference sequence). The CDR3 loop is CAWTPGGRDTEAFF. In nucleotides, the CDR3 is TGTGCCTGGACCCCAGGGGGCCGGGACACTGAAGCTTTCTTT. Full variable domain (remainder filled in from reference TRBV30 and TRBJ1-1): SQTIHQWPATLVQPVGSPLSLECTVEGTSNPNLYWYRQAAGRGLQLLFYSVGIGQISSEVPQNLSASRPQDRQFILSSKKLLLSDSGFYLCAWTPGGRDTEAFFGQGTRLTVV.

This clone has just one count. The chain combines TRBV7-6 with TRBJ1-2; tentative D call: TRBD1 (6 bases). Germline values: CDR1 SGHVS, CDR2 FNYEAQ. The CDR3 totals 15 residues. V was shortened by 2 bases and J by 4 bases, with 14 bases between the two germline ends. The CDR3: CASSLSTGYGYGYTF. The CDR3 coding sequence is TGTGCCAGCAGCTTATCGACAGGTTACGGCTATGGCTACACCTTC.

The gene calls are TRBV2 and TRBJ2-3, with D possibly being TRBD2 (5 bases). CDR1 and CDR2 (germline): SNHLY, FYNNEI. The CDR3 covers 14 residues. V lost 8 bases to trimming and J lost 1 base, with 13 bases between them. CDR3 DNA: TGTGCCAGCTCCCGGGATCTGGGCACAGATACGCAGTATTTT. Protein product: CASSRDLGTDTQYF.

The gene calls are TRBV5-4 and TRBJ1-2; tentatively, D is TRBD1 (6 bases). The V and J ends lost 0 bases and 6 bases respectively, with 15 bases between them. The CDR3 extends over 15 amino acids. CDR1 is SGHNT, CDR2 YYREEE, per germline (reference sequence). CDR3 in DNA: TGTGCCAGCAGCTTGGACCAGGGGATCTATCATGGCTACACCTTC. It translates to CASSLDQGIYHGYTF.

This clone has only a few counts. The chain couples TRBV7-2 to TRBJ2-3; a possible D gene is TRBD1 (6 bases). CDR3 size: 15 residues. The V end was cut by 5 bases, the J end by 3 bases, with 15 bases between. Germline CDR1 SGHTA, CDR2 FQGNSA. DNA for the CDR3: TGTGCCAGCAGCCTCCAGGGGATGGTGACAGATACGCAGTATTTT. This codes for CASSLQGMVTDTQYF.

The chain combines TRBV5-1 with TRBJ2-5; D may match TRBD1 or TRBD2 (6 bases each). Germline V gene data show CDR1 as SGHRS and CDR2 as YFSETQ. CDR3 length: 15 amino acids. The ends were cut back, 4 bases at V and 3 bases at J, with 16 bases in the middle. CDR3 region: CASSQYRGREETQYF. Written as DNA, the CDR3 is TGCGCCAGCAGCCAGTATCGGGGGCGGGAAGAGACCCAGTACTTC.

The chain is built from TRBV7-2 and TRBJ2-7; TRBD1 matches 7 bases. Per germline, CDR1 SGHTA and CDR2 FQGNSA. The CDR3 covers 13 residues. J lost 5 bases, V lost 5 bases, and 6 bases had no gene match. This CDR3 is CASSPGTADEQYF. The CDR3 coding sequence is TGTGCCAGCAGCCCGGGGACAGCCGACGAGCAGTACTTC.

The chain carries TRBV19 and TRBJ1-2; the D gene is possibly TRBD1 (6 bases). The length of the CDR3 is 12 residues. The V gene's germline CDR1 is LNHDA and CDR2 SQIVND (reference sequence). V lost 8 bases and J lost 4, with 11 bases in between. CDR3 sequence: CASGQPGYGYTF. The DNA of the CDR3 is TGTGCCAGTGGACAGCCCGGCTATGGCTACACCTTC.

This sequence joins TRBV27 and TRBJ1-2; TRBD1 aligns across 8 bases. Germline V CDR1 and CDR2: MNHEY, SMNVEV (reference sequence). V dropped 4 bases and J dropped 1; count of bases not matched to a gene: 2. The CDR3 is 14 amino acids. CDR3 protein: CASSSGQDNYGYTF. The CDR3 nucleotides are TGTGCCAGCAGTTCGGGACAGGATAACTATGGCTACACCTTC.